The sequence of this T cell receptor (beta chain) was determined in a study of OX40 agonist ivuxolimab in advanced cancers. About the study: Patients undergoing dose escalation presented with hepatocellular carcinoma, melanoma, renal cell or head and neck cancer. Study observations and caveats: Normalized expansion of T-cell clones was also low for some nonresponders.

Points on this clone: Its antigen is unknown.

The germline V gene encodes CDR1 SGDLS and CDR2 YYNGEE. This CDR3 spans 13 amino acids. The V gene lost 0 bases and the J gene lost 9 bases, with 10 bases spanning the gap. Only in-frame clones appear in the TCRdb table, and some are missing; sequencing was by immunoSEQ multiplex PCR. The profile shows 40,000 or so clones, nearly 90% of them singletons. The material sequenced was CD4+ or CD8+ T cells sorted from blood, taken in a trial of the OX40 agonist ivuxolimab. The J gene is TRBJ2-4, the V gene TRBV9, with D maybe TRBD2 (6 bases). This TCR derives from an adult with an advanced solid tumor such as melanoma, head and neck, liver or kidney cancer. DNA of the CDR3: TGTGCCAGCAGCGTAGGGGCGGGGACCATTCAGTACTTC. Amino acid sequence: CASSVGAGTIQYF. Variable domain in full (rest from reference TRBV9 and TRBJ2-4): DSGVTQTPKHLITATGQRVTLRCSPRSGDLSVYWYQQSLDQGLQFLIQYYNGEERAKGNILERFSAQQFPDLHSELNLSSLELGDSALYFCASSVGAGTIQYFGAGTRLSVL.